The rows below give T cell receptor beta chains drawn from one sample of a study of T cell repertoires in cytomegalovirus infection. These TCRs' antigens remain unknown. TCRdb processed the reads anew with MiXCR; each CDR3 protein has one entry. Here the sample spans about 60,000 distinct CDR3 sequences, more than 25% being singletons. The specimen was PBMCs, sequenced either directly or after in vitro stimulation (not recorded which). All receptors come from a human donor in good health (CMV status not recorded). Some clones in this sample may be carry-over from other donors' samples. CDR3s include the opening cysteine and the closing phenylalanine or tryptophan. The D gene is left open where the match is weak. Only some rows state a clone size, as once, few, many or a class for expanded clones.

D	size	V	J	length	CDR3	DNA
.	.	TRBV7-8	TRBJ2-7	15	CASSFLAMGAYEQYF	TGTGCCAGCAGCTTTCTGGCTATGGGGGCCTACGAGCAGTACTTC
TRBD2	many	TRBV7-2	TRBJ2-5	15	CASSRILAGGGTQYF	TGTGCCAGCAGTCGAATTCTAGCGGGCGGTGGAACCCAGTACTTC
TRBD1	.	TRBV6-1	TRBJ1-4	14	CASTPQGMNEKLFF	TGTGCCAGCACCCCACAGGGGATGAATGAAAAACTGTTTTTT
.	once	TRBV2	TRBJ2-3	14	CASSNRDVTDTQYF	TGTGCCAGCAGTAACAGGGACGTCACAGATACGCAGTATTTT
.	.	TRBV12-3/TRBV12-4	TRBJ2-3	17	CASSLARLLAPPDTQYF	TGTGCCAGCAGTTTAGCGCGTCTACTAGCACCCCCAGATACGCAGTATTTT
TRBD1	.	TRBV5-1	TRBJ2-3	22	CASSRLGAGTAGNRGRADTQYF	TGCGCCAGCAGCCGCTTAGGAGCCGGGACAGCAGGGAATCGAGGCCGGGCAGATACGCAGTATTTT
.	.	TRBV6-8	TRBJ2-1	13	CASSTPGYNEQFF	TGTGCCAGCAGCACTCCGGGGTACAATGAGCAGTTCTTC
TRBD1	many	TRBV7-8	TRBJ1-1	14	CASSSRQGKTEAFF	TGTGCCAGCAGCTCTCGACAGGGGAAGACTGAAGCTTTCTTT
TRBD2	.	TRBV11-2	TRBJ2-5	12	CASSWGGETQYF	TGTGCCAGCAGTTGGGGGGGGGAGACCCAGTACTTC
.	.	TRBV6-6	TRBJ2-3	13	CASSYSPRDTQYF	TGTGCCAGCAGTTACTCCCCCCGAGATACGCAGTATTTT
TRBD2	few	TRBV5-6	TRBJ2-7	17	CASSLSAGLAGVYEQYF	TGTGCCAGCAGCTTATCTGCGGGACTAGCGGGAGTTTACGAGCAGTACTTC
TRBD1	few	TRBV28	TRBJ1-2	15	CASSQGTGRTYGYTF	TGTGCCAGCAGTCAAGGGACAGGGAGGACCTATGGCTACACCTTC
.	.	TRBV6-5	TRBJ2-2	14	CASSLDTYTGELFF	TGTGCCAGCAGTCTCGACACTTACACCGGGGAGCTGTTTTTT
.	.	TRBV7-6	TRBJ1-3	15	CASSSDGPSGNTIYF	TGTGCCAGCAGCTCCGACGGCCCCTCTGGAAACACCATATATTTT
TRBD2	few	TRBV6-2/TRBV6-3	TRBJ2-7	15	CASSRTSGRDHEQYF	TGTGCCAGCAGTCGGACTAGCGGGAGGGATCACGAGCAGTACTTC
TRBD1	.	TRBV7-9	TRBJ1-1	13	CASSLGQSTEAFF	TGTGCCAGCAGCTTGGGACAGTCCACTGAAGCTTTCTTT
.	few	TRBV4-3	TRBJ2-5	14	CASSQDPRKETQYF	TGCGCCAGCAGCCAAGATCCAAGGAAAGAGACCCAGTACTTC
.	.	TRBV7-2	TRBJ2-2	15	CASSHAGSVAGELFF	TGTGCCAGCAGCCATGCGGGGAGTGTGGCCGGGGAGCTGTTTTTT
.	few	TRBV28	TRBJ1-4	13	CASGATQAEKLFF	TGTGCCAGCGGCGCCACCCAGGCGGAAAAACTGTTTTTT
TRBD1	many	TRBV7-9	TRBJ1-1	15	CASRGTGGAGTEAFF	TGTGCCAGCAGGGGGACAGGGGGCGCCGGCACTGAAGCTTTCTTT
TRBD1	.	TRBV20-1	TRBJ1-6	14	CSAARGEGSSPLHF	TGCAGTGCTGCCAGGGGGGAAGGTAGCTCACCCCTCCACTTT
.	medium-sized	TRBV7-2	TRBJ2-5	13	CASSRRFQETQYF	TGTGCCAGCAGCCGCCGATTCCAAGAGACCCAGTACTTC